The 19 T cell receptor beta chains below all came from one sample that was sequenced in a study of T cells in Graves' hyperthyroidism and ophthalmopathy. There were TCR beta CDR3 regions amplified from RNA transcripts. With the HTBI primer set, the TCR CDR3 went through a first round of RT-PCR. Each CDR3 protein is one row after TCRdb ran MiXCR on the multiplex PCR reads. Among about 98,000 distinct CDR3 sequences listed, about 40% were seen once. The sample comprised peripheral blood or thyroid tissue (not recorded which). The receptors come from a woman aged 25 to 39 with Graves' hyperthyroidism.

The chain links TRBV10-3 to TRBJ2-1; D unclear. V was cut by 1 base and J by 0 bases, with 10 bases left in between. The CDR3 runs to 16 residues. Germline CDR1 ENHRY, CDR2 SYGVKD. CDR3 sequence reads: CAISEWVLSSYNEQFF. DNA of the CDR3: TGTGCCATCAGTGAGTGGGTGTTAAGCTCCTACAATGAGCAGTTCTTC.

In this sample, this clonotype turned up many times. The V call is TRBV15, the J call TRBJ1-1; D may be TRBD1 (5 bases). The CDR3 is 15 residues long. Per germline, CDR1 LNHNV and CDR2 YYDKDF (reference sequence). The V gene lost 0 bases and the J gene lost 5 bases, with 13 bases spanning the gap. CDR3 amino acids: CATSRDVGGGTEAFF. The CDR3 bases are TGTGCCACCAGCAGAGATGTCGGGGGAGGGACTGAAGCTTTCTTT.

The CDR3 nucleotides read TGTGCCATCATGGAGACTAGCGGGAGTGGTAGTGAGACCCAGTACTTC. Translated: CAIMETSGSGSETQYF. The rearrangement joins TRBV10-3 to TRBJ2-5; TRBD2 matches at 12 bases. The CDR3 totals 16 residues. V lost 7 bases, J lost 5 bases, and 11 bases stayed unmatched. From germline, CDR1 is ENHRY and CDR2 SYGVKD.

Note on this clonotype: A much bigger clone sits one base away, suggesting this may be a read error. The chain uses TRBV28 and TRBJ1-5; 8 nucleotides line up with TRBD1. With 5 bases clipped from V and 4 bases from J, the junction kept 4 bases outside the gene matches. Germline CDR1 is MDHEN and CDR2 is SYDVKM. The CDR3 covers 14 residues. The CDR3 region is CASSGGQVNQPQHF. The DNA for the CDR3 is TGTGCCAGCAGTGGGGGACAGGTAAATCAGCCCCAGCATTTT.

This clonotype was observed many times. V and J are TRBV7-6 and TRBJ2-7; D gene ambiguous. This CDR3 comprises 15 residues. Trimming pared 1 base from V and 6 bases from J, leaving 16 bases between. Germline assignment: CDR1 SGHVS and CDR2 FNYEAQ. The CDR3 nucleotides read TGTGCCAGCAGCTTAGGACCGCAAGAAGGGTCCGAGCAGTACTTC. It specifies CASSLGPQEGSEQYF.

This chain joins TRBV4-1 and TRBJ2-2; D may be TRBD2 (5 bases). This CDR3 comprises 13 residues. Germline V gene lookup returns CDR1 MGHRA and CDR2 YSYEKL. The V and J ends lost 4 bases and 9 bases respectively, with 12 bases between them. CDR3 sequence: CASSRRREWELFF. The DNA of the CDR3 is TGCGCCAGCAGCCGCCGCCGGGAATGGGAGCTGTTTTTT.

This clonotype was found a few times. This chain uses TRBV10-1 with TRBJ2-5; 10 bases line up with TRBD2. The CDR3 totals 14 residues. Germline V CDR1 and CDR2: WNHNN, SYGVQD (reference sequence). J gave up 4 bases and V 3 bases, and 2 bases lay outside the gene matches. The CDR3 protein is CASSDLAGAETQYF. The CDR3 bases are TGCGCCAGCAGTGACCTAGCGGGAGCAGAGACCCAGTACTTC.

This clonotype occurred many times. The chain recombines TRBV13 with TRBJ1-1; tentatively, D is TRBD1 (5 bases). V lost 2 bases to trimming and J lost 5 bases, with 15 bases between them. The CDR3 totals 15 residues. The germline V gene encodes CDR1 PRHDT and CDR2 FYEKMQ (reference sequence). The CDR3 DNA is TGTGCCAGCAGCTTACTCCCCCCCGAGGGGACTGAAGCTTTCTTT. It encodes CASSLLPPEGTEAFF.

This clonotype was detected only a few times. V is TRBV6-5 and J is TRBJ2-3; TRBD2 aligns across 7 bases. The germline V gene encodes CDR1 MNHEY and CDR2 SVGAGI. V lost 8 bases and J lost 1; bases outside the gene matches: 12. The CDR3 runs 16 residues. CDR3 amino acids: CASGDKRDSGTDTQYF. CDR3 nucleotide sequence: TGTGCCAGCGGCGACAAGCGGGATAGTGGCACAGATACGCAGTATTTT.

This clonotype was seen repeatedly, ten times or more. The CDR3 protein is CASSLRQGSEQYF. The CDR3 DNA reads as TGTGCCAGCAGCCTTAGACAGGGGAGCGAGCAGTACTTC. The rearrangement joins TRBV7-3 to TRBJ2-7; 8 bases agree with TRBD1. The CDR3 runs to 13 residues. V trimming: 5 bases; J trimming: 6 bases; junction bases outside the gene matches: 6. Germline-derived CDR1 and CDR2 are SGHTA and FQGTGA.

This clonotype occurred once. The chain combines TRBV5-4 with TRBJ2-2; tentative D call: TRBD1 (5 bases). The V end was cut by 5 bases, the J end by 2 bases, with 13 bases between. Germline lookup yields CDR1 SGHNT and CDR2 YYREEE (reference sequence). The CDR3 is 15 amino acids. The CDR3 DNA reads TGTGCCAGCAGTGCCGACAGATACAACACCGGGGAGCTGTTTTTT. Its protein product is CASSADRYNTGELFF.

This clonotype was seen at least ten times. J is TRBJ2-7 and V is TRBV9, with 7 bases that match TRBD2. With V trimmed by 2 bases and J by 5 bases, 10 bases remained unmatched. Germline values: CDR1 SGDLS, CDR2 YYNGEE. This CDR3 contains 15 residues. The CDR3 loop reads CASSVYGEGIDEQYF. The CDR3 nucleotides read TGTGCCAGCAGCGTTTACGGGGAGGGTATCGACGAGCAGTACTTC.

This clonotype has ten or more counts. The chain has TRBV7-3 and TRBJ1-1, with TRBD1 identical over 7 bases. Germline V lookup: CDR1 SGHTA, CDR2 FQGTGA. The CDR3 length is 13 residues. V trimming: 2 bases; J trimming: 6 bases; junction bases outside the gene matches: 3. This chain's CDR3 is CASSLRQGAEAFF. CDR3 nucleotides: TGTGCCAGCAGCTTACGTCAGGGGGCTGAAGCTTTCTTT.

This clonotype was detected only a few times. The chain uses TRBV10-3 and TRBJ1-5, with TRBD1 identical over 8 bases. V shed 6 bases, J shed 6 bases, and the junction held 4 bases outside the gene matches. CDR3 length: 13 amino acids. The germline CDR1 and CDR2 sequences are ENHRY and SYGVKD. The CDR3 nucleotides are TGTGCCATCAGCCTACAGGGGGGTCAGCCCCAGCATTTT. Translation gives CAISLQGGQPQHF.

This clonotype showed up many times. The rearrangement uses TRBV19 and TRBJ2-2; D might be TRBD1 (6 bases). V was cut by 5 bases and J by 2 bases, with 15 bases left in between. The CDR3 totals 16 residues. From germline, CDR1 is LNHDA and CDR2 SQIVND (reference sequence). CDR3 sequence (DNA): TGTGCCAGTAGTTTGGCTTTAGGGGGTAACACCGGGGAGCTGTTTTTT. The encoded protein is CASSLALGGNTGELFF.

The chain uses TRBV7-2 and TRBJ1-1, with D hard to call. Trimming took 11 bases from V and 0 from J, leaving 7 bases between them. CDR3 length equals 11 residues. Germline CDR1 and CDR2: SGHTA and FQGNSA. CDR3 sequence reads: CAPPLNTEAFF. Written as DNA, the CDR3 is TGTGCCCCTCCCCTGAACACTGAAGCTTTCTTT.

With respect to this clonotype: A single base separates this from a much larger clone, so it may be a read error. The rearrangement joins TRBV5-1 to TRBJ2-3; 7 bases are shared with TRBD1. With V trimmed by 4 bases and J by 4 bases, 12 bases remained unmatched. The V gene's germline CDR1 is SGHRS and CDR2 YFSETQ. CDR3 length: 16 amino acids. Written as DNA, the CDR3 is TGCGCCAGCAGCGTTGGGGCAGGGGGTATCGCAGATACGCAGTATTTT. This sequence encodes CASSVGAGGIADTQYF. Looking up the rest from reference TRBV5-1 and TRBJ2-3 gives the full variable domain: KAGVTQTPRYLIKTRGQQVTLSCSPISGHRSVSWYQQTPGQGLQFLFEYFSETQRNKGNFPGRFSGRQFSNSRSEMNVSTLELGDSALYLCASSVGAGGIADTQYFGPGTRLTVL.

There are many counts of this clonotype. The chain is built from TRBV3-1 and TRBJ2-7, with a tentative D call TRBD1 (7 bases). The CDR3 sequence is 14 residues long. Germline lookup yields CDR1 LGHDT and CDR2 YNNKEL (reference sequence). The V gene lost 6 bases and the J gene lost 1 base, with 13 bases spanning the gap. DNA of the CDR3: TGTGCCAGCAGTTTACAGGGGACTTCCTACGAGCAGTACTTC. Translation gives CASSLQGTSYEQYF.

V usage is TRBV5-6 and J usage is TRBJ1-1; possibly TRBD1 for D (5 bases). Trimming stripped 1 base from V and 4 bases from J, with 11 bases between. The V gene's germline CDR1 is SGHDT and CDR2 YYEEEE. The length of the CDR3 is 14 residues. The CDR3 loop reads CASSLTVRGTEAFF. DNA of the CDR3: TGTGCCAGCAGCTTGACGGTTAGGGGCACTGAAGCTTTCTTT.